This note documents a single T cell receptor (beta chain) sequence. A junction end diverges from the germline sequence, so it may reflect a read error. This record comes from a study of blood T cells in healthy people across ages. Primed by a sample-barcoded 5' primer and a J-beta primer mix, a second PCR proceeded for about 6 to 11 cycles. TCRdb redid the calling of the 5' RACE reads with MiXCR, one entry per CDR3 protein. In the table there are about 1 million distinct CDR3 sequences, approximately 26% of which are singletons. The data also belong to a second study, concerning T cells of mothers and their children. Per that study: Material was donated by three healthy Caucasian mothers and their six children. For cDNA synthesis, the complete extracted RNA was used (around 1.5 ug per 15 ul).

What was sequenced was blood. The TCR was taken from a girl aged 2 to 10 in good health.

The DNA for the CDR3 is TGCGCCAGCAGCCAAGGGGTCCGGGGGCCGCGGAACTTC. This gives the protein CASSQGVRGPRNF. V is TRBV4-1 and J is TRBJ2-5, with D tentatively TRBD1 or TRBD2 (6 bases each). The length of the CDR3 is 13 residues. The germline V gene has CDR1 MGHRA and CDR2 YSYEKL.